Listed here are 5 T cell receptor beta chains from one sample, sequenced in a study of T cells in localized non-small cell lung cancer. Sequencing was performed with immunoSEQ multiplex PCR; in TCRdb, only in-frame clones are kept and a portion is missing. The table has roughly 1,700 clones, approximately 30% seen once. Specimen: lung tumor tissue, collected before any cancer treatment. Receptors were obtained from a male donor at least 60 years old with stage III squamous cell lung carcinoma.

This clone is labeled medium-sized. V usage is TRBV4-1 and J usage is TRBJ1-6; D may be TRBD1 (5 bases). V was pared by 0 bases and J by 7 bases, with 10 bases between. CDR3 length equals 15 residues. Germline lookup yields CDR1 MGHRA and CDR2 YSYEKL. The CDR3 region is CASSQDPRVNSPLHF. The CDR3 nucleotides read TGCGCCAGCAGCCAAGACCCCAGGGTGAATTCACCCCTCCACTTT.

This CDR3 is CASSRAGGETQYF. CDR3 DNA: TGTGCCAGCTCAAGAGCGGGGGGAGAGACCCAGTACTTC. The gene calls are TRBV18 and TRBJ2-5, with TRBD2 identical over 9 bases. V dropped 5 bases and J dropped 4; count of bases not matched to a gene: 2. The germline V gene has CDR1 KGHSH and CDR2 LQKENI. The CDR3 loop spans 13 amino acids. The entire variable domain, with the rest obtained from reference TRBV18 and TRBJ2-5, is as follows: NAGVMQNPRHLVRRRGQEARLRCSPMKGHSHVYWYRQLPEEGLKFMVYLQKENIIDESGMPKERFSAEFPKEGPSILRIQQVVRGDSAAYFCASSRAGGETQYFGPGTRLLVL.

A few counts support this clone. The J gene is TRBJ1-1, the V gene TRBV6-8; D not resolved. V was shortened by 10 bases and J by 3 bases, with 15 bases between the two germline ends. The CDR3 contains 13 residues. Germline CDR1 and CDR2: MNHGY and SAAAGT. The CDR3: CATVWSKDTEAFF. CDR3 nucleotides: TGTGCCACCGTGTGGAGTAAGGACACTGAAGCTTTCTTT.

In this sample, this clone turned up a few times. V gene TRBV11-3 combines with J gene TRBJ2-3; D call uncertain. The CDR3 runs 15 residues. Germline CDR1 SGHNT, CDR2 YENEEA. Trimming shortened V by 5 bases and J by 2 bases, and 14 bases separated the two germline ends. The CDR3 DNA follows: TGTGCCAGCAGCCCCGAAGCCAGGTTCACAGATACGCAGTATTTT. It is translated as CASSPEARFTDTQYF. The full variable domain, in which reference TRBV11-3 and TRBJ2-3 provide the parts outside the CDR3, is EAGVVQSPRYKIIEKKQPVAFWCNPISGHNTLYWYLQNLGQGPELLIRYENEEAVDDSQLPKDRFSAERLKGVDSTLKIQPAELGDSAVYLCASSPEARFTDTQYFGPGTRLTVL.

This clone appeared a few times. The chain recombines TRBV9 with TRBJ2-3; a weak D match, TRBD1 (6 bases). V was clipped by 6 bases and J by 0 bases, with 14 bases between them. This CDR3 spans 15 amino acids. Per the germline V gene, CDR1 is SGDLS and CDR2 is YYNGEE. CDR3 nucleotide sequence: TGTGCCAGCATTAGGGGGTCGCCTAGCACAGATACGCAGTATTTT. It is translated as CASIRGSPSTDTQYF.